The clone carrying this T cell receptor (beta chain) showed up just a few times. Its antigen is not known. Generation of TCR beta libraries employed quantitative 5'-RACE incorporating molecular barcodes. Via MiXCR, TCRdb re-called the 5' RACE reads, giving one row per CDR3 protein. The sample holds about 400,000 distinct CDR3 sequences, around 20% seen once. This specimen belongs to a study of CD8 T cells in ankylosing spondylitis. Findings of the study overall: Disease-linked clones were CD8+ and relatively rare in peripheral blood. According to the report, clones linked to the disease were significantly enriched in matched synovial fluid samples taken from ankylosing spondylitis patients. Typical of ankylosing spondylitis blood, it appeared, was a TCR beta motif of eight highly homologous variants.

This clonotype was obtained from a male donor with ankylosing spondylitis. The sequenced sample was blood, either unsorted or a sorted T cell fraction (not recorded which).

The CDR3: CASSFSAGRRMNTEAFF. The CDR3 DNA follows: TGCGCCAGCAGCTTTTCGGCAGGGCGAAGAATGAACACTGAAGCTTTCTTT. This chain links TRBV5-1 with TRBJ1-1, with TRBD1 as a possible D gene (5 bases). Germline-derived CDR1 and CDR2 are SGHRS and YFSETQ. The CDR3 consists of 17 residues. V was shortened by 2 bases and J by 0 bases, with 17 bases between the two germline ends.